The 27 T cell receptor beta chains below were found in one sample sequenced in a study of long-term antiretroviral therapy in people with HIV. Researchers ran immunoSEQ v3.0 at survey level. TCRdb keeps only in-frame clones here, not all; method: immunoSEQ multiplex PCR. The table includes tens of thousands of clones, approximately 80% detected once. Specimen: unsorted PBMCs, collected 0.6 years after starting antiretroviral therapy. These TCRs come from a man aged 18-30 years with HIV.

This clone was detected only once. The CDR3 nucleotides read TGTGCCAGCAGTCACGGAGGAGGGCGAGAACCCCAGCATTTT. Protein: CASSHGGGREPQHF. The V gene is TRBV27, the J gene TRBJ1-5; D gene unclear. There are 14 residues in the CDR3. The germline gives CDR1 MNHEY, CDR2 SMNVEV (reference sequence). V was cut by 5 bases and J by 10 bases, with 18 bases left in between.

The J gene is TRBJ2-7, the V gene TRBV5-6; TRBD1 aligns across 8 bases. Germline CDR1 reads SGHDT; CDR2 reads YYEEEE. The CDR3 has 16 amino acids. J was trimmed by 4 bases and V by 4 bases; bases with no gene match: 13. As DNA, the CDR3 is TGTGCCAGCAGCGCGGTGGTTGGCAGGGGGCCATACGAGCAGTACTTC. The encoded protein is CASSAVVGRGPYEQYF.

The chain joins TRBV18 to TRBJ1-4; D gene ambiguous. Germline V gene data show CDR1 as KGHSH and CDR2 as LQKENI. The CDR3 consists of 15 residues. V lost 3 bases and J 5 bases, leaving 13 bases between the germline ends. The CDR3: CASSPVTGLNEKLFF. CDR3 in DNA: TGTGCCAGCTCACCGGTTACGGGCCTCAATGAAAAACTGTTTTTT.

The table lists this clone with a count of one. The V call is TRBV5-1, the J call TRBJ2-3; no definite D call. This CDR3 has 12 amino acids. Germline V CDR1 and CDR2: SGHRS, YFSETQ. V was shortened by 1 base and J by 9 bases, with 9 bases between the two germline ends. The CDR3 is CASSLSHSTQYF. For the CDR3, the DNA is TGCGCCAGCAGCTTGTCTCATTCCACGCAGTATTTT.

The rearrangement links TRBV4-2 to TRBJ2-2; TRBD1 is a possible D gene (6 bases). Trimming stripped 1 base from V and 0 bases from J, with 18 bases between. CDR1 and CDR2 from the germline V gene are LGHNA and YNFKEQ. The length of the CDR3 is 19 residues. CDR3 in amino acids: CASSQGSWGTTPNTGELFF. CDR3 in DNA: TGTGCCAGCAGCCAAGGATCTTGGGGGACAACCCCGAACACCGGGGAGCTGTTTTTT.

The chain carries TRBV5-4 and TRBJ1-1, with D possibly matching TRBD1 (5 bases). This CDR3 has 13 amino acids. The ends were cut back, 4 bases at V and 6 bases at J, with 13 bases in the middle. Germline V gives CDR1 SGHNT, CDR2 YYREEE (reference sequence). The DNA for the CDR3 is TGTGCCAGCAGCCTCGACAGACTCTCTGAAGCTTTCTTT. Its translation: CASSLDRLSEAFF.

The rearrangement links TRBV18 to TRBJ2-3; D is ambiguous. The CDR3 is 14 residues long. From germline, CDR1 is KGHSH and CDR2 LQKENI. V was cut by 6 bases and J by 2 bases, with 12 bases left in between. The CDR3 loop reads CASSIGKDTDTQYF. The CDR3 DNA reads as TGTGCCAGCTCTATAGGGAAGGACACAGATACGCAGTATTTT. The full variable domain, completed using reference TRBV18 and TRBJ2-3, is NAGVMQNPRHLVRRRGQEARLRCSPMKGHSHVYWYRQLPEEGLKFMVYLQKENIIDESGMPKERFSAEFPKEGPSILRIQQVVRGDSAAYFCASSIGKDTDTQYFGPGTRLTVL.

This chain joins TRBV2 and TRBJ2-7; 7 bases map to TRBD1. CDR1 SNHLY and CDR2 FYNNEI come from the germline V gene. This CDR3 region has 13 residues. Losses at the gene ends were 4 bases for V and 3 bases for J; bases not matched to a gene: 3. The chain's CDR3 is CASSAGQFYEQYF. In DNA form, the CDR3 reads TGTGCCAGCAGTGCGGGACAGTTCTACGAGCAGTACTTC.

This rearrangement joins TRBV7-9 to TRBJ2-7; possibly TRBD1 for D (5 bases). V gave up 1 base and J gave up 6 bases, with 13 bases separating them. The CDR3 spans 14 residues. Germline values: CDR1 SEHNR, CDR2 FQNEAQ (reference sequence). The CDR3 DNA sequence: TGTGCCAGCAGCTTAGACGTCAGGGCGAGCGAGCAGTACTTC. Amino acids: CASSLDVRASEQYF.

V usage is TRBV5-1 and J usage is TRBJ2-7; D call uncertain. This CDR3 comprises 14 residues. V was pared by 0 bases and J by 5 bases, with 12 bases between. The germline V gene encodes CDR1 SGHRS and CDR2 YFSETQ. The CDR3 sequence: CASSLAYFTDEQYF. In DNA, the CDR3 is TGCGCCAGCAGCTTGGCGTACTTCACAGACGAGCAGTACTTC.

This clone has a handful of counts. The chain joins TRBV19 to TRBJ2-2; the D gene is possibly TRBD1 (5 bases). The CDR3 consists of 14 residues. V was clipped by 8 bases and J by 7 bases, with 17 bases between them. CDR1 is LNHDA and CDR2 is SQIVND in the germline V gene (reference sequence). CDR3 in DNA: TGTGCCAGTTCCCAGGGCGCCTATGACGGGGAGCTGTTTTTT. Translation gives CASSQGAYDGELFF.

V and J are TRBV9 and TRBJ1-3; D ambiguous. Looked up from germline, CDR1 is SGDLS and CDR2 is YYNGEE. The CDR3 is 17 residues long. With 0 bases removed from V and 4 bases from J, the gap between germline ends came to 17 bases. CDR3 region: CASSVASSGVLGNTIYF. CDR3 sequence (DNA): TGTGCCAGCAGCGTAGCGAGTTCCGGGGTTTTAGGAAACACCATATATTTT.

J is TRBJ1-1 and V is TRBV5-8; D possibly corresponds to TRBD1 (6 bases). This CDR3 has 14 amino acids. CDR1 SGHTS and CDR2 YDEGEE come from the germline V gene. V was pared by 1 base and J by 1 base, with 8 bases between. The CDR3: CASSLTGWNTEAFF. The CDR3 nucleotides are TGTGCCAGCAGCTTGACAGGGTGGAACACTGAAGCTTTCTTT. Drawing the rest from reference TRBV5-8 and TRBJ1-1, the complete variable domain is EAGVTQSPTHLIKTRGQQATLRCSPISGHTSVYWYQQALGLGLQFLLWYDEGEERNRGNFPPRFSGRQFPNYSSELNVNALELEDSALYLCASSLTGWNTEAFFGQGTRLTVV.

The CDR3: CASSFGRGGEKLFF. The CDR3 DNA reads TGTGCCAGCAGCTTCGGGAGGGGGGGTGAAAAACTGTTTTTT. This rearrangement joins TRBV11-2 to TRBJ1-4; D is possibly TRBD1 (6 bases). The V and J ends lost 3 bases and 7 bases respectively, with 12 bases between them. This CDR3 region has 14 residues. The germline V gene encodes CDR1 SGHAT and CDR2 FQNNGV.

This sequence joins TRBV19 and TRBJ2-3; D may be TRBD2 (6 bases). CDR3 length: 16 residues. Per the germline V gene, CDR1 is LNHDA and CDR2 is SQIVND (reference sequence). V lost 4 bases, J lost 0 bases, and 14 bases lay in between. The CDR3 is CASSTFASASTDTQYF. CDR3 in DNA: TGTGCCAGTAGTACATTCGCTAGCGCTAGCACAGATACGCAGTATTTT. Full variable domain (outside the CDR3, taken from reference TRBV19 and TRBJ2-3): DGGITQSPKYLFRKEGQNVTLSCEQNLNHDAMYWYRQDPGQGLRLIYYSQIVNDFQKGDIAEGYSVSREKKESFPLTVTSAQKNPTAFYLCASSTFASASTDTQYFGPGTRLTVL.

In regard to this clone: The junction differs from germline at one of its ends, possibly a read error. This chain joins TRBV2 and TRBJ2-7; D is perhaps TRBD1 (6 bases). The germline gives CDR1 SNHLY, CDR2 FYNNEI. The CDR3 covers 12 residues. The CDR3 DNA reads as TGTGCCAGCAGCGAAGGGGGCTACGAGCAGTACTTC. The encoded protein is CASSEGGYEQYF.

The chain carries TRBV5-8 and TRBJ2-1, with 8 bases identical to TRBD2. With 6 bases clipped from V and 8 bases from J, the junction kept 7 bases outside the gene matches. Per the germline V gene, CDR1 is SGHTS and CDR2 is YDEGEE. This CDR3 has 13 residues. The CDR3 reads CASNTGGLDEQFF. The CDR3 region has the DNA TGTGCCAGCAATACGGGAGGGCTGGATGAGCAGTTCTTC. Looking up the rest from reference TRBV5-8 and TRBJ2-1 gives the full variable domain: EAGVTQSPTHLIKTRGQQATLRCSPISGHTSVYWYQQALGLGLQFLLWYDEGEERNRGNFPPRFSGRQFPNYSSELNVNALELEDSALYLCASNTGGLDEQFFGPGTRLTVL.

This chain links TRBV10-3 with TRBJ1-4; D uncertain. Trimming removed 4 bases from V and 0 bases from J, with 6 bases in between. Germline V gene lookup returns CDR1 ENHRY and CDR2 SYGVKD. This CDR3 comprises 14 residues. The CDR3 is CAISGSATNEKLFF. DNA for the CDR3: TGTGCCATCAGTGGGTCCGCAACTAATGAAAAACTGTTTTTT.

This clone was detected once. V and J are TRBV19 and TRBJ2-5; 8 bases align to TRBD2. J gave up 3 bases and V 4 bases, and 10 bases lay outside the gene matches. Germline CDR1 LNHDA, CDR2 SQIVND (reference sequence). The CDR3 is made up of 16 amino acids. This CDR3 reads CASSNYGRGMKETQYF. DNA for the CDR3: TGTGCCAGTAGTAACTACGGGAGGGGGATGAAAGAGACCCAGTACTTC.

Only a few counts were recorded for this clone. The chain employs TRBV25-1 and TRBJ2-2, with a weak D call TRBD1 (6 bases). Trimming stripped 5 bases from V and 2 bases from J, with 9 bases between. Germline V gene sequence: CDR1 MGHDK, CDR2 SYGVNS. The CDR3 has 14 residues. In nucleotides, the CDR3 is TGTGCCAGCAGTCCGGGACAAAACACCGGGGAGCTGTTTTTT. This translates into CASSPGQNTGELFF.

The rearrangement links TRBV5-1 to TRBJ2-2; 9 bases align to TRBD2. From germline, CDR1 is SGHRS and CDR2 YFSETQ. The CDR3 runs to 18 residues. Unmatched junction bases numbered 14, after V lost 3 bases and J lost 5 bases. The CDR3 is CASSSIPSPAGGTGELFF. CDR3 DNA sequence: TGCGCCAGCAGCTCCATCCCCTCCCCAGCGGGAGGTACCGGGGAGCTGTTTTTT.

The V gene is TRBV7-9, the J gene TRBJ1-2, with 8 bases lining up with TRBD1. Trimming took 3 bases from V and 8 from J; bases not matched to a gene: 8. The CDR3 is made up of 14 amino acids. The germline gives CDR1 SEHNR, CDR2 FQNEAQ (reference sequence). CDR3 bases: TGTGCCAGCAGCTTGATGTCGGACAGGGACGGCTACACCTTC. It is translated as CASSLMSDRDGYTF.

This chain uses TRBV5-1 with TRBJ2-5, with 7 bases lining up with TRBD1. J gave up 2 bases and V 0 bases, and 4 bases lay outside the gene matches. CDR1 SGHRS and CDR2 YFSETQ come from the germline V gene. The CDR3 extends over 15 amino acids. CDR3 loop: CASSLEGQDQETQYF. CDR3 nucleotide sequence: TGCGCCAGCAGCTTGGAAGGACAGGATCAAGAGACCCAGTACTTC. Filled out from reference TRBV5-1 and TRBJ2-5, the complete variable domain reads KAGVTQTPRYLIKTRGQQVTLSCSPISGHRSVSWYQQTPGQGLQFLFEYFSETQRNKGNFPGRFSGRQFSNSRSEMNVSTLELGDSALYLCASSLEGQDQETQYFGPGTRLLVL.

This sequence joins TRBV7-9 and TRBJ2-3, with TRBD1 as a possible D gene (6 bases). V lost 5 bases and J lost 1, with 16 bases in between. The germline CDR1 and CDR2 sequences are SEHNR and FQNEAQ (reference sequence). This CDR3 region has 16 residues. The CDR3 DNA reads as TGTGCCAGCAGCCCCCAGGGGCGCATCCGCACAGATACGCAGTATTTT. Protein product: CASSPQGRIRTDTQYF.

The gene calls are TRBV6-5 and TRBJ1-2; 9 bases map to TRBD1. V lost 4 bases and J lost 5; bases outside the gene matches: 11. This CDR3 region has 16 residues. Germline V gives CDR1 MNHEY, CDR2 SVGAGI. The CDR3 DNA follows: TGTGCCAGCAGTTCCATCCCGACAGGGGGGATTTATGGCTACACCTTC. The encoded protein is CASSSIPTGGIYGYTF.

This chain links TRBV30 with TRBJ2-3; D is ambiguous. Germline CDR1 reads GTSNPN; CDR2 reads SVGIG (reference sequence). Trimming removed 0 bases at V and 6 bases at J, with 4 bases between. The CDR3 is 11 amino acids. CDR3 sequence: CAWSVRDTQYF. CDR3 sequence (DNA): TGTGCCTGGAGTGTACGTGATACGCAGTATTTT. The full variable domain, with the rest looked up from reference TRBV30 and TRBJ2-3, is SQTIHQWPATLVQPVGSPLSLECTVEGTSNPNLYWYRQAAGRGLQLLFYSVGIGQISSEVPQNLSASRPQDRQFILSSKKLLLSDSGFYLCAWSVRDTQYFGPGTRLTVL.

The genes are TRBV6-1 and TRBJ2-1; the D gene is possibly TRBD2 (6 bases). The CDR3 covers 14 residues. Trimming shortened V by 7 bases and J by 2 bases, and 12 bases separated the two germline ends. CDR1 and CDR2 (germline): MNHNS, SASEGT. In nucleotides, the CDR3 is TGTGCCAGCATCCGGGACTTGACCTACAATGAGCAGTTCTTC. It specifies CASIRDLTYNEQFF.